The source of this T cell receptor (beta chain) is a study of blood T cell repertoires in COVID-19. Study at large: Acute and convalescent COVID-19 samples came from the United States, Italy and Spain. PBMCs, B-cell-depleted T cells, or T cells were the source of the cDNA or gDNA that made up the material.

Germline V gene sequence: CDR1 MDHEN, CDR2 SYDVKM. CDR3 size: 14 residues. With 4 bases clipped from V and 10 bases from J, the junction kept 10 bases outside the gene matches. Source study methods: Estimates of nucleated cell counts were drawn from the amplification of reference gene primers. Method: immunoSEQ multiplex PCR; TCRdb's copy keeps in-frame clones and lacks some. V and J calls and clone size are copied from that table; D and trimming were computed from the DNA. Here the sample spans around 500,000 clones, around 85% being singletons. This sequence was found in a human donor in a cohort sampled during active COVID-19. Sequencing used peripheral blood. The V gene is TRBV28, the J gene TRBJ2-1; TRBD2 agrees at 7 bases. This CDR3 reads CASSSRLAEGEQFF. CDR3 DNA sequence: TGTGCCAGCAGTTCCCGGCTAGCGGAGGGAGAGCAGTTCTTC.